The clone carrying this T cell receptor (beta chain) was picked up a small number of times. The target antigen is unknown. The cDNA had a unique molecular identifier and a template-switch universal primer site. TCRdb reprocessed the 5' RACE reads with MiXCR, giving one entry per CDR3 protein. The table has roughly 700,000 distinct CDR3 sequences, more than 6.5% seen once; the top ten hold 0.85% to 1%. The data belong to a study of identical twins. Study-wide findings and caveats: Low generation probability was overrepresented in out-of-frame alpha sequences shared by twins.

The same sample was also used in a study of yellow fever vaccine responses in identical twins.

The source of this sequence is a woman aged 18 to 35 in good health. The source material was PBMCs.

CDR3 protein: CASSPVNKNTGELFF. As DNA, the CDR3 is TGTGCCAGCAGTCCCGTCAACAAGAACACCGGGGAGCTGTTTTTT. V and J are TRBV7-2 and TRBJ2-2; D ambiguous. From germline, CDR1 is SGHTA and CDR2 FQGNSA. CDR3 length equals 15 residues. V lost 6 bases, J lost 1 base, and 12 bases lay in between.